The clone carrying this TCR beta chain was seen a few times. Authors' methods: Nucleated cell counts were estimated from reference gene primer amplification. TCRdb's table, derived via immunoSEQ multiplex PCR, lists solely in-frame clones and lacks some. Clone size and the V and J calls come from that table; the DNA yielded D and trimming. The table lists fewer than 90,000 clones, 80% of them singletons. The entry originates in a study of blood T cell repertoires in COVID-19. CDR1 and CDR2 from the germline V gene are MGHRA and YSYEKL. The CDR3 is 14 residues long. The V and J ends lost 4 bases and 8 bases, in that order; junction bases with no gene match: 5.

The genes are TRBV4-1 and TRBJ1-3, with 10 bases matching TRBD1. Material for sequencing was peripheral blood. This clonotype was sampled from a woman older than 75 with acute or convalescent COVID-19. CDR3 residues: CASSRSGQGDTIYF. CDR3 bases: TGCGCCAGCAGCCGTAGTGGACAGGGGGACACCATATATTTT.